This T cell receptor (beta chain) was observed in a study of beta chain features in type 1 diabetes. Study-level points and caveats: The study found moderately but significantly shorter TCRB CDR3s in all four CD4+ subsets of Type 1 diabetes patients.

Stem cell-like memory, regulatory, central memory and naive CD4+ cells were sorted via CD45RO/CCR7/CD25/CD127/CD95/CD27. With regard to this clone: Its antigen is as yet unknown.

Expressed TCRB transcripts were sequenced because the entire RNA isolate underwent reverse transcription. Each sample of naive, central memory or regulatory T cells had, on average, around 4 million reads. Assay used: immunoSEQ multiplex PCR; TCRdb lists only in-frame clones, some missing. The sample lists nearly 350,000 clones; around 8.5% were seen once. The CDR3 length is 15 residues. In germline, CDR1 is MNHEY, CDR2 SVGAGI. V lost 6 bases to trimming and J lost 5 bases; unmatched junction nucleotides: 6. Sequenced: central memory CD4+ T cells from blood. V is TRBV6-5 and J is TRBJ2-5; the match to TRBD2 covers 13 bases. This clonotype was obtained from a man aged 30 to 39 with type 1 diabetes. The CDR3: CASSRLAGGGETQYF. The CDR3 DNA reads TGTGCCAGCAGCCGACTAGCGGGGGGAGGGGAGACCCAGTACTTC.